This TCR beta chain was recovered during a study of blood T cell repertoires in COVID-19. Across the study: COVID-19 samples from acute and convalescent phases originated in the United States, Italy and Spain. T cells, B-cell-depleted T cells, or PBMCs provided the cDNA or gDNA that served as material.

Methods used by the authors: By means of reference gene primer amplification, nucleated cell counts were estimated. Only in-frame clones appear in the TCRdb table, and some are missing; sequencing was by immunoSEQ multiplex PCR. Clonal size and the V and J genes are those of that table, whereas D and trimming came from the DNA. Of over 350,000 clones listed, around 87% are singletons. The CDR3 sequence is 18 residues long. The germline V gene has CDR1 LGHNT and CDR2 FRNRAP. Between the trimmed V and J ends, which lost 7 bases and 4 bases, there was a span of 23 bases. Material for sequencing was PBMCs or T cells enriched from blood (not recorded which). This TCR was sampled from a woman in her 30s with acute COVID-19. The chain employs TRBV12-5 and TRBJ2-6; possibly TRBD2 for D (6 bases). The CDR3 loop reads CASALIRDGTLGANVLTF. DNA of the CDR3: TGTGCTAGTGCCCTCATCCGGGACGGGACTCTGGGGGCCAACGTCCTGACTTTC.